Below are 28 T cell receptor beta chains sequenced from a single sample in a study of blood T cell repertoires in COVID-19. This table comes from immunoSEQ multiplex PCR, and its TCRdb copy is limited to in-frame clones, with some not included. The table lists more than 250,000 clones, roughly 89% of them singletons. Sequenced: PBMCs or T cells enriched from blood (not recorded which). The source is a woman younger than 30 with acute COVID-19.

The V gene is TRBV30, the J gene TRBJ2-7; TRBD2 agrees at 8 bases. CDR3 length: 14 residues. Germline values: CDR1 GTSNPN, CDR2 SVGIG (reference sequence). Trimming cost V 2 bases and J 2 bases; bases outside gene matches: 5. The CDR3 is CAWSRASGPYEQYF. CDR3 coding DNA: TGTGCCTGGAGTAGGGCTAGCGGGCCCTACGAGCAGTACTTC.

The chain combines TRBV14 with TRBJ2-7; 10 nucleotides match TRBD2. V shed 1 base and J 6 bases; nucleotides not matched to a gene: 9. Germline V gene sequence: CDR1 SGHDN, CDR2 FVKESK. This CDR3 is built from 16 residues. CDR3 nucleotides: TGTGCCAGCAGCCAAGGGACTAGCGGACCCGCGGGCGAGCAGTACTTC. The encoded protein is CASSQGTSGPAGEQYF.

This clone was seen only a few times. This rearrangement joins TRBV2 to TRBJ1-2; 7 bases are a match to TRBD1. The CDR3 extends over 17 amino acids. Germline V gene data show CDR1 as SNHLY and CDR2 as FYNNEI. Germline trimming cut 6 bases from V and 3 bases from J; bases unmatched to any gene: 16. CDR3 nucleotide sequence: TGTGCCAGCAGCCCCCCTGGACAGGCCTTACGCTACTATGGCTACACCTTC. This codes for CASSPPGQALRYYGYTF.

The rearrangement links TRBV19 to TRBJ2-1, with 12 positions matching TRBD1. The length of the CDR3 is 16 residues. In germline, CDR1 is LNHDA, CDR2 SQIVND (reference sequence). Germline trimming cut 6 bases from V and 8 bases from J; bases unmatched to any gene: 11. CDR3 DNA: TGTGCCAGTAGGCACTTACCGGGACAGGGGGCTCATGAGCAGTTCTTC. Translating it yields CASRHLPGQGAHEQFF.

The gene calls are TRBV5-1 and TRBJ1-5; D call uncertain. This CDR3 spans 13 amino acids. Germline CDR1 reads SGHRS; CDR2 reads YFSETQ. Between the trimmed V and J ends, which lost 2 bases and 4 bases, there was a span of 7 bases. The CDR3 DNA follows: TGCGCCAGCAGCTTTGAGGGTAATCAGCCCCAGCATTTT. It yields the protein CASSFEGNQPQHF.

The chain couples TRBV7-2 to TRBJ2-7; perhaps TRBD1 as D (6 bases). The V end lost 5 bases, the J end lost 3 bases, and 11 bases lay between the germline ends. The CDR3 is made up of 13 amino acids. Germline values: CDR1 SGHTA, CDR2 FQGNSA. The DNA for the CDR3 is TGTGCCAGCAGCGTACAGGGCGGCTACGAGCAGTACTTC. Its protein product is CASSVQGGYEQYF.

Worth noting for this clone: Other DNA variants within this sample encode the same CDR3. The chain is built from TRBV12-5 and TRBJ1-1; the D is unclear. The germline V gene has CDR1 LGHNT and CDR2 FRNRAP. This CDR3 has 13 residues. V lost 3 bases and J lost 1, with 6 bases in between. The CDR3 loop is CASGLTGNTEAFF. CDR3 sequence (DNA): TGTGCTAGTGGTTTAACGGGGAACACTGAAGCTTTCTTT.

This chain joins TRBV30 and TRBJ1-2; TRBD1 agrees at 7 bases. Germline V gene sequence: CDR1 GTSNPN, CDR2 SVGIG (reference sequence). This CDR3 is built from 13 residues. J lost 8 bases, V lost 0 bases, and 6 bases had no gene match. In nucleotides, the CDR3 is TGTGCCTGGAGTGTACGACGGGGACAGGGCTACACCTTC. Translation gives CAWSVRRGQGYTF.

The gene calls are TRBV6-5 and TRBJ1-3, with D unclear. V lost 5 bases and J 0 bases, leaving 11 bases between the germline ends. The length of the CDR3 is 15 residues. Looked up from germline, CDR1 is MNHEY and CDR2 is SVGAGI. The CDR3 DNA follows: TGTGCCAGCAGTCCTGCCGGGTACTCTGGAAACACCATATATTTT. This translates into CASSPAGYSGNTIYF.

The chain uses TRBV7-9 and TRBJ1-2; 9 positions match TRBD1. CDR1 is SEHNR, CDR2 FQNEAQ, per germline (reference sequence). V trimming: 0 bases; J trimming: 6 bases; junction bases outside the gene matches: 8. This CDR3 has 16 residues. This CDR3 is CASSLARTGAGNGYTF. The DNA of the CDR3 is TGTGCCAGCAGCTTAGCGAGGACAGGGGCGGGAAATGGCTACACCTTC.

The chain employs TRBV3-1 (or the pseudogene TRBV3-2) and TRBJ2-7, with 14 bases that match TRBD2. The J segment lost 3 bases and the V segment lost 6 bases, leaving 1 base of the junction unmatched. The CDR3 sequence is 14 residues long. Germline V gene data show CDR1 as LGHDT and CDR2 as YNNKEL (reference sequence). The CDR3 spells CASRGTSGGYEQYF. The CDR3 DNA sequence: TGTGCCAGCAGAGGGACTAGCGGGGGCTACGAGCAGTACTTC.

The chain combines TRBV10-3 with TRBJ2-3, with 7 bases identical to TRBD1. CDR1 and CDR2 from the germline V gene are ENHRY and SYGVKD. This CDR3 region has 14 residues. The trim removed 6 bases at V and 5 bases at J, leaving 8 bases unmatched. CDR3 sequence: CAIRRTGYGDTQYF. CDR3 DNA sequence: TGTGCCATCAGAAGGACAGGCTATGGAGATACGCAGTATTTT.

This chain uses TRBV30 with TRBJ2-3; the match to TRBD2 covers 10 bases. V shed 2 bases, J shed 1 base, and the junction held 9 bases outside the gene matches. CDR1 and CDR2 (germline): GTSNPN, SVGIG (reference sequence). The CDR3 totals 17 residues. As DNA, the CDR3 is TGTGCCTGGAGTAAGGTAGCGGGAGGACTACGCACAGATACGCAGTATTTT. Encoded protein: CAWSKVAGGLRTDTQYF.

The rearrangement uses TRBV30 and TRBJ2-1; the match to TRBD2 covers 7 bases. J gave up 5 bases and V 0 bases, and 10 bases lay outside the gene matches. The germline V gene encodes CDR1 GTSNPN and CDR2 SVGIG (reference sequence). The CDR3 spans 16 residues. CDR3 coding DNA: TGTGCCTGGAGTGTTGGCGGCCTAGCGGAGAACAATGAGCAGTTCTTC. It yields the protein CAWSVGGLAENNEQFF.

The chain carries TRBV11-2 and TRBJ1-1; 9 bases are shared with TRBD1. The CDR3 consists of 17 residues. CDR1 and CDR2 from the germline V gene are SGHAT and FQNNGV. Germline trimming cut 6 bases from V and 0 bases from J; bases unmatched to any gene: 11. The CDR3 reads CASRLTGTGSVNTEAFF. The DNA for the CDR3 is TGTGCCAGCAGACTTACCGGGACAGGGTCGGTGAACACTGAAGCTTTCTTT.

The rearrangement uses TRBV18 and TRBJ1-2, with D hard to call. Germline assignment: CDR1 KGHSH and CDR2 LQKENI. CDR3 length: 16 residues. V was clipped by 3 bases and J by 4 bases, with 18 bases between them. CDR3 sequence: CASSPVATGISYGYTF. CDR3 bases: TGTGCCAGCTCACCGGTTGCGACGGGGATAAGCTATGGCTACACCTTC.

V and J are TRBV12-3 or TRBV12-4 and TRBJ1-6; D ambiguous. This CDR3 region has 12 residues. The V gene lost 6 bases and the J gene lost 4 bases, with 4 bases spanning the gap. The CDR3 region has the DNA TGTGCCAGCAGCGTATATAATTCACCCCTCCACTTT. Encoded protein: CASSVYNSPLHF.

This clone was picked up one time. This rearrangement joins TRBV12-3 or TRBV12-4 to TRBJ2-1; D call uncertain. The V and J ends lost 6 bases and 15 bases respectively, with 18 bases between them. This CDR3 is built from 12 residues. In nucleotides, the CDR3 is TGTGCCAGCAGCCCTACCCCCATGGTGCTGTTCTTC. It specifies CASSPTPMVLFF.

The rearrangement joins TRBV19 to TRBJ1-5; D is possibly TRBD1 (5 bases). Germline values: CDR1 LNHDA, CDR2 SQIVND (reference sequence). V lost 5 bases and J 3 bases, leaving 11 bases between the germline ends. This CDR3 has 14 residues. The CDR3 DNA is TGTGCCAGTAGTCGACAGATTTTCAATCAGCCCCAGCATTTT. This translates into CASSRQIFNQPQHF.

This chain connects TRBV28 to TRBJ2-7, with TRBD1 identical over 11 bases. After removal of 4 bases from V and 3 bases from J, the junction contained 5 bases not matched to a gene. This CDR3 contains 15 residues. Germline V gene lookup returns CDR1 MDHEN and CDR2 SYDVKM. The CDR3 spells CASSSPGQGDYEQYF. In nucleotides, the CDR3 is TGTGCCAGCAGTTCGCCGGGACAGGGGGACTACGAGCAGTACTTC.

The chain recombines TRBV4-2 with TRBJ1-2; D unresolved. This CDR3 is built from 14 residues. The germline gives CDR1 LGHNA, CDR2 YNFKEQ. V was cut by 1 base and J by 6 bases, with 12 bases left in between. CDR3 DNA sequence: TGTGCCAGCAGCCAAGTTGCCATGAGGGATGGCTACACCTTC. Its protein product is CASSQVAMRDGYTF.

The J gene is TRBJ2-7, the V gene TRBV19; TRBD1 agrees at 7 bases. Germline V gene data show CDR1 as LNHDA and CDR2 as SQIVND (reference sequence). Losses at the gene ends were 1 base for V and 3 bases for J; bases not matched to a gene: 6. The CDR3 is 15 residues long. The CDR3 reads CASSIGRDRLYEQYF. The CDR3 nucleotides are TGTGCCAGTAGTATAGGACGGGACAGACTCTACGAGCAGTACTTC. Full variable domain (outside the CDR3, taken from reference TRBV19 and TRBJ2-7): DGGITQSPKYLFRKEGQNVTLSCEQNLNHDAMYWYRQDPGQGLRLIYYSQIVNDFQKGDIAEGYSVSREKKESFPLTVTSAQKNPTAFYLCASSIGRDRLYEQYFGPGTRLTVT.

The genes are TRBV27 and TRBJ2-3, with D perhaps matching TRBD1 (6 bases). V was pared by 8 bases and J by 0 bases, with 6 bases between. CDR1 is MNHEY, CDR2 SMNVEV, per germline (reference sequence). The CDR3 runs 12 residues. CDR3 nucleotide sequence: TGTGCCAGCCAGGGGAGCACAGATACGCAGTATTTT. Protein product: CASQGSTDTQYF.

The chain is built from TRBV29-1 and TRBJ1-1; D is unclear. With 5 bases removed from V and 6 bases from J, the gap between germline ends came to 10 bases. This CDR3 has 11 residues. Germline CDR1 SQVTM, CDR2 ANQGSEA. The CDR3 reads CSVRRESEAFF. Here the CDR3 DNA reads TGCAGCGTTCGGAGGGAGTCTGAAGCTTTCTTT.

The chain is built from TRBV6-4 and TRBJ2-7, with D possibly matching TRBD1 (6 bases). The CDR3 covers 16 residues. Germline values: CDR1 MRHNA, CDR2 SNTAGT. Trimming cost V 4 bases and J 0 bases, with 16 bases left between them. The CDR3 is CASSATGTQSSYEQYF. DNA for the CDR3: TGTGCCAGCAGTGCCACCGGGACACAAAGCTCCTACGAGCAGTACTTC.

The chain links TRBV25-1 to TRBJ2-1; D not certain. The CDR3 runs to 14 residues. CDR1 MGHDK and CDR2 SYGVNS come from the germline V gene. V was shortened by 5 bases and J by 4 bases, with 12 bases between the two germline ends. The CDR3 nucleotides read TGTGCCAGCAGTCGAGGTTCCGGATACAATGAGCAGTTCTTC. Translated, it gives CASSRGSGYNEQFF.

The genes are TRBV28 and TRBJ1-2; TRBD1 might be the D (6 bases). There are 13 residues in the CDR3. CDR1 MDHEN and CDR2 SYDVKM come from the germline V gene. Trimming removed 6 bases at V and 5 bases at J, with 13 bases between. DNA of the CDR3: TGTGCCAGCAGCCTCACGACAGGATATGGCTACACCTTC. Amino acids: CASSLTTGYGYTF.

The chain carries TRBV7-2 and TRBJ2-7; 9 bases are shared with TRBD1. The CDR3 is made up of 16 amino acids. Germline CDR1 reads SGHTA; CDR2 reads FQGNSA. The V gene end was trimmed by 4 bases and the J gene end by 5 bases; junction bases not matched to a gene: 12. DNA for the CDR3: TGTGCCAGCAGCTGGATGCCGGGACAGGGAACCCACGAGCAGTACTTC. It encodes CASSWMPGQGTHEQYF.